Below are 8 T cell receptor beta chains sequenced from a single sample in a study of neurological immune-mediated disorders. TCRdb analysed the 5' RACE reads with MiXCR anew, one entry per CDR3 protein. The sample has tens of thousands of distinct CDR3 sequences; over 3.5% are singletons. Input material: PBMCs. The receptors come from a woman aged 45-59 years with multiple sclerosis.

This clonotype was seen ten or more times. This chain uses TRBV11-2 with TRBJ2-4; 8 bases line up with TRBD1. CDR1 is SGHAT, CDR2 FQNNGV, per germline. The CDR3 spans 16 residues. With 5 bases clipped from V and 12 bases from J, the junction kept 18 bases outside the gene matches. The CDR3, as DNA: TGTGCCAGCAGCCCGGACCGGACAGGGATGGGTCGGAGTCAGTACTTC. Its protein product is CASSPDRTGMGRSQYF.

In this sample, this clonotype turned up many times. The junction shows a germline mismatch at one end, possibly a read error. The rearrangement uses TRBV5-1 and TRBJ1-6; D call uncertain. The CDR3 is made up of 12 amino acids. Germline CDR1 SGHRS, CDR2 YFSETQ. CDR3: CASRIENSPLNF. CDR3 DNA: TGCGCCAGCAGGATCGAGAATTCACCCCTCAACTTT. Supplemented by reference TRBV5-1 and TRBJ1-6, the full variable domain reads KAGVTQTPRYLIKTRGQQVTLSCSPISGHRSVSWYQQTPGQGLQFLFEYFSETQRNKGNFPGRFSGRQFSNSRSEMNVSTLELGDSALYLCASRIENSPLNFGNGTRLTVT.

This clonotype was counted many times. The V and J genes are TRBV14 and TRBJ2-2, with 11 bases aligning to TRBD2. This CDR3 is built from 16 residues. V trimming: 5 bases; J trimming: 1 base; junction bases outside the gene matches: 3. CDR1 SGHDN and CDR2 FVKESK come from the germline V gene. The CDR3 sequence is CASSFGLAGNTGELFF. Written as DNA, the CDR3 is TGTGCCAGCAGCTTCGGACTAGCGGGGAACACCGGGGAGCTGTTTTTT.

This clonotype was counted at least ten times. As DNA, the CDR3 is TGCGCCAGCAGCAACAGTGGGGCGAGCGGCTACACCTTC. Protein sequence: CASSNSGASGYTF. The chain has TRBV5-1 and TRBJ1-2, with a possible D match to TRBD1 (5 bases). The CDR3 is made up of 13 amino acids. With 4 bases removed from V and 8 bases from J, the gap between germline ends came to 15 bases. Germline CDR1 is SGHRS and CDR2 is YFSETQ.

This clonotype has ten or more counts. The chain links TRBV20-1 to TRBJ2-1; the match to TRBD2 covers 7 bases. Germline CDR1 and CDR2: DFQATT and SNEGSKA (reference sequence). The CDR3 runs to 12 residues. DNA for the CDR3: TGCAAATTAGCGGGCTCCTACAATGAGCAGTTCTTC. It is translated as CKLAGSYNEQFF.

This clonotype was detected only a few times. The chain has TRBV27 and TRBJ1-5, with a weak D call TRBD1 (5 bases). Trimming shortened V by 3 bases and J by 5 bases, and 11 bases separated the two germline ends. The CDR3 runs to 14 residues. Germline loops: CDR1 MNHEY, CDR2 SMNVEV (reference sequence). The CDR3 bases are TGTGCCAGCAGTTTTTTGGGAGGGGATCAGCCCCAGCATTTT. It codes for CASSFLGGDQPQHF.

The sample holds many counts of this clonotype. The gene calls are TRBV7-2 and TRBJ2-1; 10 bases agree with TRBD1. The CDR3 length is 16 residues. The V gene end was trimmed by 1 base and the J gene end by 3 bases; junction bases not matched to a gene: 3. Germline values: CDR1 SGHTA, CDR2 FQGNSA. In DNA, the CDR3 is TGTGCCAGCAGCTTAGATGGGACAGGGGTCTACAATGAGCAGTTCTTC. Translated: CASSLDGTGVYNEQFF.

As for this clonotype: Sequence at one end of the junction differs from germline and may be a read error. V is TRBV3-1 and J is TRBJ2-6; possibly TRBD2 for D (6 bases). This CDR3 is 16 amino acids long. The germline gives CDR1 LGHDT, CDR2 YNNKEL (reference sequence). The DNA of the CDR3 is TGTGCCAGCAGCCAAGATATACTAGCTGGGGCCAAAGTCCTGACTTTC. Its protein product is CASSQDILAGAKVLTF.